This T cell receptor (beta chain) is drawn from a study of T cell repertoires in cytomegalovirus infection. Study-wide results and caveats: Carriers of CMV plus the relevant HLA were identified by cumulative public TCR beta family frequency. HLA-C-restricted CMV-specific TCR beta clonotypes prevailed in the ex vivo response.

Each CDR3 protein gets one entry after TCRdb re-called the reads with MiXCR. The sample consists of around 120,000 distinct CDR3 sequences, 7% to 9.5% of them appearing once. About this clonotype: Its target is not known.

The CDR3 loop spans 16 amino acids. Germline V gene sequence: CDR1 MGHRA, CDR2 YSYEKL. Between the trimmed V and J ends, which lost 1 base and 3 bases, there was a span of 13 bases. The V and J genes are TRBV4-1 and TRBJ2-1; weak D call: TRBD1 (5 bases). The clonotype was recovered from a human donor in good health (CMV status not recorded). Some clones in this sample may be carry-over from other donors' samples. The specimen sequenced was PBMCs. CDR3 sequence reads: CASSQVGATDYNEQFF. The CDR3 DNA reads as TGCGCCAGCAGCCAAGTTGGGGCCACCGACTACAATGAGCAGTTCTTC.